This entry is about one T cell receptor beta chain. Its antigen is not known. The record originates from a study of blood T cells in healthy people across ages. General study points: Per million T cells, TCR beta diversity dropped about linearly as age rose.

Researchers report isolating at least 6 million PBMCs per sample. In germline, CDR1 is MDHEN, CDR2 SYDVKM. The CDR3 consists of 18 residues. Unmatched junction bases numbered 15, after V lost 4 bases and J lost 4 bases. A second PCR of 7 to 11 cycles used a sample-barcoded 5' primer and a J-beta primer mix. In TCRdb, the 5' RACE reads were re-called with MiXCR into one record per CDR3 protein. This table holds under 700,000 distinct CDR3 sequences, less than 25% found once. These data were also filed under a second study, of T cells of mothers and their children. That source adds: Three healthy Caucasian mothers and their six children donated. With unrelated pairs as the comparison, related mother-child pairs had a slightly higher overlap that was not significant.

The sequenced sample consisted of blood. The rearrangement links TRBV28 to TRBJ2-5, with 10 bases fitting TRBD1. The receptor's source is a boy aged 5-17 years in good health. The CDR3 loop reads CASSSAGTGAPNLETQYF. CDR3 coding DNA: TGTGCCAGCAGTTCAGCCGGGACAGGGGCACCCAACCTAGAGACCCAGTACTTC.